This T cell receptor (beta chain) was recovered during a study of T cell responses to AZD1222 COVID-19 vaccine. This CDR3 has 11 residues. CDR1 and CDR2 from the germline V gene are LNHDA and SQIVND (reference sequence). Trimming took 7 bases from V and 8 from J, leaving 11 bases between them. Assay used: immunoSEQ multiplex PCR; TCRdb lists only in-frame clones, some missing. The repertoire holds just over 150,000 clones, with about nine tenths as singletons. The TCR was taken from an adult who had recovered from COVID-19. The J gene is TRBJ1-1, the V gene TRBV19, with a weak D call TRBD1 (5 bases). The specimen was peripheral blood, collected after recovery from COVID-19. This CDR3 reads CASNEGREAFF. The CDR3 DNA reads as TGTGCCAGTAATGAGGGGAGGGAAGCTTTCTTT.